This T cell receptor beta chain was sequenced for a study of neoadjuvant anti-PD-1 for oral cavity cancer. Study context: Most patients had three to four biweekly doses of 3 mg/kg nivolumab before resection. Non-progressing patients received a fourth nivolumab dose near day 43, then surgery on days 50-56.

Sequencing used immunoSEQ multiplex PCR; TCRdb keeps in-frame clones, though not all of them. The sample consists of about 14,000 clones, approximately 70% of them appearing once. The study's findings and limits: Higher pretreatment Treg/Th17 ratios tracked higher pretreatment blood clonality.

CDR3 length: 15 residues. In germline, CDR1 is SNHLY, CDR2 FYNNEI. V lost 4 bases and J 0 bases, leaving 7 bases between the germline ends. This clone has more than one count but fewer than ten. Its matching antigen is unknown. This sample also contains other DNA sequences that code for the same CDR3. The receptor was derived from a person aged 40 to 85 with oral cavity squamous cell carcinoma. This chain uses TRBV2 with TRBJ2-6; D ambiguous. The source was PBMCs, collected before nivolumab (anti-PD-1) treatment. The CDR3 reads CASSGTGSGANVLTF. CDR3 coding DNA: TGTGCCAGCAGTGGGACGGGCTCTGGGGCCAACGTCCTGACTTTC.